This entry describes one T cell receptor beta chain. These data come from a study of shared clonotypes between healthy human individuals. The wider study: Each donor contributed plates that comprised three CD4 naive, three CD4 memory, two CD8 naive and one CD8 memory.

CD8 cells regarded as naive lacked CD45RO, were positively chosen for CCR7, and omitted terminally differentiated effector memory CD45RA+ cells. Libraries were prepared by immunoSEQ multiplex PCR; TCRdb keeps only in-frame clonotypes and omits some of them. The data show approximately 2,000,000 clones, just under 95% seen once. CDR3 length equals 13 residues. With 2 bases removed from V and 6 bases from J, the gap between germline ends came to 10 bases. Germline assignment: CDR1 LNHDA and CDR2 SQIVND (reference sequence). The chain has TRBV19 and TRBJ1-1, with D uncertain. The origin of this receptor is a man between 18 and 35 years old in good health. Some clones in this sample may be carry-over from other donors' samples. Sequencing was performed on naive CD8+ T cells from PBMCs. CDR3 sequence reads: CASSIPLESEAFF. The CDR3 nucleotides read TGTGCCAGTAGTATACCTTTGGAGTCTGAAGCTTTCTTT.